This T cell receptor (beta chain) was recorded in a study of regulatory T cells in long-lasting Graves disease. Noted time point: persistent/refractory GD, antithyroid drugs over 5 years with positive TRAb. The TCR library was made from RNA extracted from PBMCs. Sequencing libraries for TCR beta were prepared with iRepertoire HTBI primers and Arm-PCR of CDR3 regions. A single record per CDR3 protein comes from TCRdb applying MiXCR to the multiplex PCR reads. The data show roughly 400,000 distinct CDR3 sequences, 21% seen once. This clonotype was observed a handful of times. V dropped 7 bases and J dropped 9 bases, with 16 bases sitting between them. Germline V CDR1 and CDR2: MDHEN, SYDVKM. This CDR3 has 13 amino acids.

The sequencing used peripheral blood mononuclear cells (PBMCs), collected when the disease was refractory, from a patient treated with antithyroid drugs. The V and J genes are TRBV28 and TRBJ2-1; no reliable D call. The receptor comes from a female donor with Graves disease. This CDR3 reads CASIGFPMGEQFF. CDR3 in DNA: TGTGCCAGCATAGGGTTCCCTATGGGTGAGCAGTTCTTC.